A single sample gave rise to the 23 T cell receptor beta chains below, sequenced in a study of CD8 T cells in Susac syndrome. An amount of RNA that ranged from roughly 0.5 to 1 ug was reverse transcribed with random hexamers. TCRdb independently ran MiXCR on the immunoSEQ multiplex PCR reads; one entry per CDR3 protein. Counted here are some 250,000 distinct CDR3 sequences, 90% to 97% occurring once; the ten biggest clones make up under 0.12%. The sequenced sample was CD4+ T cells from PBMCs. The receptors stem from a human donor with Susac syndrome.

DNA for the CDR3: TGCGCCAGCAGCCAAGAGGGGGCCATCGGAAACACCATATATTTT. This gives the protein CASSQEGAIGNTIYF. The rearrangement links TRBV4-1 to TRBJ1-3, with D maybe TRBD1 (6 bases). The germline CDR1 and CDR2 sequences are MGHRA and YSYEKL. The CDR3 loop spans 15 amino acids. Trimming removed 0 bases at V and 4 bases at J, with 10 bases between.

This rearrangement joins TRBV20-1 to TRBJ1-5, with 7 bases lining up with TRBD1. Trimming at V came to 3 bases and at J to 2 bases, leaving 4 bases not matched to a gene. CDR1 DFQATT and CDR2 SNEGSKA come from the germline V gene (reference sequence). The CDR3 sequence is 14 residues long. Here the CDR3 reads CSASGTVGNQPQHF. CDR3 DNA sequence: TGCAGTGCTAGCGGGACAGTAGGCAATCAGCCCCAGCATTTT.

The CDR3 reads CASSLTVGEQYF. DNA of the CDR3: TGTGCCAGCAGCTTGACAGTGGGCGAGCAGTACTTC. V is TRBV5-6 and J is TRBJ2-7; no definite D call. CDR3 length: 12 amino acids. Trimming removed 1 base at V and 6 bases at J, with 8 bases between. The germline V gene encodes CDR1 SGHDT and CDR2 YYEEEE.

This clonotype was seen a single time. The rearrangement links TRBV20-1 to TRBJ2-1; 7 bases map to TRBD2. The ends lost 7 bases at V and 1 base at J; junction bases unmatched: 7. The germline V gene has CDR1 DFQATT and CDR2 SNEGSKA (reference sequence). The CDR3 totals 14 residues. This chain's CDR3 is CSVERGLSYNEQFF. The CDR3 bases are TGCAGTGTTGAGCGGGGCCTATCCTACAATGAGCAGTTCTTC.

The chain is built from TRBV29-1 and TRBJ2-6; D tentatively fits TRBD1 or TRBD2 (6 bases each). V was pared by 6 bases and J by 2 bases, with 17 bases between. This CDR3 contains 16 residues. The V gene's germline CDR1 is SQVTM and CDR2 ANQGSEA. CDR3 amino acids: CSVGGRSGAGANVLTF. The CDR3 region has the DNA TGCAGCGTGGGGGGCCGGTCAGGGGCTGGGGCCAACGTCCTGACTTTC.

J is TRBJ2-3 and V is TRBV5-1; D uncertain. CDR1 and CDR2 (germline): SGHRS, YFSETQ. V lost 6 bases and J 6 bases, leaving 11 bases between the germline ends. The CDR3 is 12 amino acids. CDR3: CASNSDGDTQYF. In DNA, the CDR3 is TGCGCCAGCAATTCGGACGGGGATACGCAGTATTTT.

V and J are TRBV30 and TRBJ1-2; the D gene is possibly TRBD1 (5 bases). Germline-derived CDR1 and CDR2 are GTSNPN and SVGIG (reference sequence). Trimming removed 2 bases from V and 5 bases from J, with 12 bases in between. There are 13 residues in the CDR3. In DNA, the CDR3 is TGTGCCTGGAGTAGCAACAGGCTGTATGGCTACACCTTC. Translated: CAWSSNRLYGYTF. The variable domain in full, with the rest retrieved from reference TRBV30 and TRBJ1-2, is SQTIHQWPATLVQPVGSPLSLECTVEGTSNPNLYWYRQAAGRGLQLLFYSVGIGQISSEVPQNLSASRPQDRQFILSSKKLLLSDSGFYLCAWSSNRLYGYTFGSGTRLTVV.

The rearrangement uses TRBV29-1 and TRBJ1-2; D is uncertain. The V gene's germline CDR1 is SQVTM and CDR2 ANQGSEA. V was clipped by 3 bases and J by 4 bases, with 9 bases between them. The CDR3 has 12 residues. This chain's CDR3 is CSVDQNLYGYTF. The CDR3 nucleotides are TGCAGCGTTGACCAGAACCTCTATGGCTACACCTTC.

The chain uses TRBV28 and TRBJ2-7, with a weak D call TRBD2 (5 bases). CDR1 is MDHEN and CDR2 is SYDVKM in the germline V gene. V dropped 3 bases and J dropped 6 bases, with 12 bases sitting between them. The CDR3 spans 13 residues. CDR3 amino acids: CASSLDGLFEQYF. DNA for the CDR3: TGTGCCAGCAGTTTGGACGGACTTTTCGAGCAGTACTTC.

The J gene is TRBJ1-4, the V gene TRBV18; D is undetermined. Trimming left V 4 bases short and J 0 bases short, with 9 bases between. The length of the CDR3 is 15 residues. Germline assignment: CDR1 KGHSH and CDR2 LQKENI. The CDR3: CASSLTKATNEKLFF. CDR3 nucleotides: TGTGCCAGCTCACTTACTAAAGCAACTAATGAAAAACTGTTTTTT.

This sequence joins TRBV29-1 and TRBJ2-2; D ambiguous. V lost 5 bases and J lost 0, with 10 bases in between. The CDR3 has 14 amino acids. Germline CDR1 reads SQVTM; CDR2 reads ANQGSEA. The CDR3 here is CSVSRKTNTGELFF. CDR3 DNA sequence: TGCAGCGTTTCGAGAAAGACGAACACCGGGGAGCTGTTTTTT.

This clonotype showed up just a few times. The V call is TRBV7-9, the J call TRBJ1-2, with D unresolved. Germline CDR1 SEHNR, CDR2 FQNEAQ (reference sequence). This CDR3 is built from 13 residues. Trimming removed 1 base at V and 2 bases at J, with 5 bases between. The CDR3 loop reads CASSLGGNYGYTF. CDR3 DNA: TGTGCCAGCAGCTTAGGTGGAAACTATGGCTACACCTTC.

In DNA, the CDR3 is TGTGCCAGCAGCAAAGCTGCAAACTTAGGTGGCAATCAGCCCCAGCATTTT. It yields the protein CASSKAANLGGNQPQHF. The chain carries TRBV21-1 and TRBJ1-5. TRBV21-1 is listed as a pseudogene. This CDR3 has 17 residues.

The chain combines TRBV3-1 with TRBJ2-7; D not certain. Trimming took off 4 bases at V and 6 bases at J, with 13 bases between the two ends. The CDR3 totals 13 residues. Germline lookup yields CDR1 LGHDT and CDR2 YNNKEL (reference sequence). The CDR3 protein is CASSRPDVPEQYF. CDR3 coding DNA: TGTGCCAGCAGCCGGCCAGACGTCCCCGAGCAGTACTTC.

The genes are TRBV29-1 and TRBJ2-1, with TRBD2 matching over 7 bases. Germline CDR1 reads SQVTM; CDR2 reads ANQGSEA. V lost 8 bases and J lost 2; bases outside the gene matches: 6. This CDR3 contains 13 residues. CDR3 residues: CSSGLVAYNEQFF. CDR3 in DNA: TGCAGCTCTGGACTAGTCGCCTACAATGAGCAGTTCTTC.

CDR3 DNA sequence: TGTGCCAGCAGTTATCAGGGGACTCCACTCTACGAGCAGTACTTC. Encoded protein: CASSYQGTPLYEQYF. This chain links TRBV6-5 with TRBJ2-7; D could derive from TRBD1 or TRBD2 (6 bases each). V dropped 3 bases and J dropped 3 bases, with 15 bases sitting between them. Germline V gene data show CDR1 as MNHEY and CDR2 as SVGAGI. The CDR3 extends over 15 amino acids.

The chain couples TRBV7-3 to TRBJ1-6, with TRBD1 matching over 7 bases. Germline trimming cut 2 bases from V and 7 bases from J; bases unmatched to any gene: 5. Germline V CDR1 and CDR2: SGHTA, FQGTGA. CDR3 size: 15 residues. The CDR3 DNA follows: TGTGCCAGCAGCTTATCGGGCAGGGGGAATTCACCCCTCCACTTT. Translating gives CASSLSGRGNSPLHF.

The rearrangement joins TRBV18 to TRBJ2-1; D may be TRBD2 (6 bases). The CDR3 length is 15 residues. The V gene's germline CDR1 is KGHSH and CDR2 LQKENI. The ends were cut back, 3 bases at V and 4 bases at J, with 13 bases in the middle. The DNA of the CDR3 is TGTGCCAGCTCACCGGGACTGGAAACTTACAATGAGCAGTTCTTC. Translated: CASSPGLETYNEQFF.

This clonotype came up once. The V call is TRBV29-1, the J call TRBJ2-1, with TRBD1 matching over 7 bases. CDR1 is SQVTM, CDR2 ANQGSEA, per germline. This CDR3 region has 11 residues. The V segment lost 6 bases and the J segment 10 bases; nucleotides outside the gene matches: 6. The CDR3: CSVERGQEQFF. Written as DNA, the CDR3 is TGCAGCGTCGAACGGGGACAGGAGCAGTTCTTC.

The J gene is TRBJ2-2, the V gene TRBV20-1, with 13 bases that match TRBD2. After removal of 3 bases from V and 4 bases from J, the junction contained 2 bases not matched to a gene. The CDR3 covers 15 residues. Germline lookup yields CDR1 DFQATT and CDR2 SNEGSKA (reference sequence). The CDR3 sequence: CSASGTSGATGELFF. In DNA form, the CDR3 reads TGCAGTGCTAGCGGGACTAGCGGGGCCACCGGGGAGCTGTTTTTT.

The V and J genes are TRBV28 and TRBJ2-1; D might be TRBD2 (6 bases). This CDR3 is 11 amino acids long. Looked up from germline, CDR1 is MDHEN and CDR2 is SYDVKM. V was shortened by 7 bases and J by 15 bases, with 16 bases between the two germline ends. This CDR3 is CASNLDGGLFF. The DNA for the CDR3 is TGTGCCAGCAACCTTGACGGGGGTTTGTTCTTC.

In its sample, this clonotype was seen once. The rearrangement uses TRBV2 and TRBJ2-1, with 8 bases matching TRBD1. Germline V gene data show CDR1 as SNHLY and CDR2 as FYNNEI. The CDR3 sequence is 12 residues long. V shed 5 bases and J 9 bases; nucleotides not matched to a gene: 3. CDR3 nucleotides: TGTGCCAGCAGTTCAGGGGGCAGTGAGCAGTTCTTC. This encodes CASSSGGSEQFF. Supplemented by reference TRBV2 and TRBJ2-1, the full variable domain reads EPEVTQTPSHQVTQMGQEVILRCVPISNHLYFYWYRQILGQKVEFLVSFYNNEISEKSEIFDDQFSVERPDGSNFTLKIRSTKLEDSAMYFCASSSGGSEQFFGPGTRLTVL.

The chain uses TRBV20-1 and TRBJ1-1; D gene uncertain. With 3 bases removed from V and 0 bases from J, the gap between germline ends came to 8 bases. From germline, CDR1 is DFQATT and CDR2 SNEGSKA (reference sequence). This CDR3 comprises 13 residues. The CDR3 nucleotides read TGCAGTGCTAGTACGCGCCTGAACACTGAAGCTTTCTTT. Amino acid sequence: CSASTRLNTEAFF.